The clone carrying this TCR beta chain was seen at least ten times. Its antigen remains unknown. Every patient had bone marrow sampled while the disease was active. The record originates from a study of read filtering for tumor transcriptome and immune sequencing. Study-wide context: About 8 patients were R-ISS I, about 16 were R-ISS II, roughly 7 were R-ISS III.

This library used 300 to 500 ng RNA and molecular barcoded adaptors spanning alpha/delta and beta/gamma chains. TCRdb called the reads again in MiXCR, with one record for every CDR3 protein. The sample contains 100,000 to 150,000 distinct CDR3 sequences, over 10% of which appear only once. Study findings and constraints: Sorted CD138-negative bone marrow cells were not purified T cells.

V lost 2 bases, J lost 2 bases, and 6 bases stayed unmatched. This CDR3 comprises 15 residues. Germline CDR1 and CDR2: MNHEY and SMNVEV (reference sequence). The V and J genes are TRBV27 and TRBJ2-7, with 7 positions matching TRBD1. This TCR came from a donor aged 40 or older with multiple myeloma. Sequenced sample: a population of CD138-negative cells sorted from bone marrow. CDR3 in amino acids: CASSLTTGLTYEQYF. Written as DNA, the CDR3 is TGTGCCAGCAGTTTAACGACAGGGCTGACCTACGAGCAGTACTTC.